This is a list of T cell receptor beta chains from one sample in a study of blood T cell repertoires in COVID-19. The table came from immunoSEQ multiplex PCR; TCRdb's copy has only in-frame clones and leaves some out. The sample shows approximately 190,000 clones, roughly 85% of them seen only once. The specimen sequenced was peripheral blood. Receptors were obtained from a woman in her 30s with acute or convalescent COVID-19. CDR3s include the opening cysteine and the closing phenylalanine or tryptophan. D genes are given only for firm matches. Clone size is not always given. Where it is, it says once, few, many or a class for expanded clones.

length,D,size,V,J,CDR3,DNA
14,TRBD2,.,TRBV11-2,TRBJ2-7,CASRTLAGGPQQYF,TGTGCCAGCCGCACACTAGCGGGAGGGCCTCAGCAGTACTTC
15,TRBD1,once,TRBV15,TRBJ2-1,CATSKTGGVYNEQFF,TGTGCCACCAGCAAGACAGGGGGCGTCTACAATGAGCAGTTCTTC
15,.,.,TRBV2,TRBJ2-5,CASSPLRGAQETQYF,TGTGCCAGCAGTCCCCTTCGGGGGGCTCAAGAGACCCAGTACTTC
13,.,.,TRBV19,TRBJ2-7,CASSGQLSYEQYF,TGTGCCAGTAGTGGACAGTTGAGCTACGAGCAGTACTTC
15,.,.,TRBV3-1/TRBV3-2,TRBJ1-3,CASSQGANSGNTIYF,TGTGCCAGCAGCCAGGGCGCAAACTCTGGAAACACCATATATTTT
17,TRBD2,.,TRBV7-9,TRBJ2-3,CASSSPGLAGPTDTQYF,TGTGCCAGCAGTTCCCCGGGACTAGCGGGGCCCACAGATACGCAGTATTTT
15,.,.,TRBV7-9,TRBJ2-1,CASNQIWPPQYEQFF,TGTGCCAGCAACCAAATTTGGCCCCCCCAATATGAGCAGTTCTTC
17,TRBD1,few,TRBV5-4,TRBJ1-2,CASSSGTGNPSNYGYTF,TGTGCCAGCAGTTCCGGGACAGGAAACCCGTCTAACTATGGCTACACCTTC
14,.,.,TRBV6-5,TRBJ2-3,CASSYTSSGDTQYF,TGTGCCAGCAGTTATACTAGCAGCGGAGATACGCAGTATTTT
16,TRBD1,.,TRBV15,TRBJ1-3,CATSSKRDRDGNTIYF,TGTGCCACCAGCAGTAAAAGGGACAGGGATGGAAACACCATATATTTT
16,.,.,TRBV3-1/TRBV3-2,TRBJ1-6,CASSLRGRGYNSPLHF,TGTGCCAGCAGCTTAAGGGGAAGGGGTTATAATTCACCCCTCCACTTT
17,TRBD1,.,TRBV27,TRBJ2-7,CASSLSTDRGLPYEQYF,TGTGCCAGCAGTTTATCGACGGACAGGGGCCTGCCCTACGAGCAGTACTTC
18,.,.,TRBV27,TRBJ2-1,CASSLWYSMVREANEQFF,TGTGCCAGCAGTTTATGGTACTCCATGGTTAGGGAGGCCAATGAGCAGTTCTTC
14,.,.,TRBV9,TRBJ2-4,CASSVAPSQNIQYF,TGTGCCAGCAGCGTAGCCCCTTCCCAAAACATTCAGTACTTC
13,TRBD1,.,TRBV6-5,TRBJ1-2,CASRTGGVYGYTF,TGTGCCAGCCGGACAGGGGGGGTCTATGGCTACACCTTC
16,.,.,TRBV27,TRBJ1-3,CASSLGPYPSGNTIYF,TGTGCCAGCAGTTTGGGCCCATACCCATCTGGAAACACCATATATTTT
13,.,.,TRBV6-4,TRBJ1-6,CASSVVSNSPLHF,TGTGCCAGCAGTGTTGTTTCGAATTCACCCCTCCACTTT
15,TRBD1,.,TRBV28,TRBJ1-5,CASRPGQGESQPQHF,TGTGCCAGCAGGCCTGGACAGGGGGAGAGTCAGCCCCAGCATTTT
16,TRBD1,.,TRBV5-6,TRBJ1-6,CASSLRGTVNNSPLHF,TGTGCCAGCAGCTTGAGGGGGACAGTAAATAATTCACCCCTCCACTTT
14,.,.,TRBV28,TRBJ1-6,CASSLKGGNSPLHF,TGTGCCAGCAGTTTAAAGGGAGGGAATTCACCCCTCCACTTT
16,TRBD1,.,TRBV9,TRBJ1-2,CASSFFDRVGAMGYTF,TGTGCCAGCAGCTTCTTCGACAGGGTAGGGGCTATGGGCTACACCTTC
15,TRBD1,.,TRBV6-1,TRBJ1-2,CASSEAGQGLYGYTF,TGTGCCAGCAGTGAAGCCGGACAGGGACTCTATGGCTACACCTTC
16,TRBD1,.,TRBV5-1,TRBJ1-4,CASSWVTGAANEKLFF,TGCGCCAGCAGCTGGGTGACAGGGGCGGCTAATGAAAAACTGTTTTTT
16,TRBD2,.,TRBV10-3,TRBJ2-7,CAISDISGRQNYEQYF,TGTGCCATCAGTGACATTAGCGGGAGACAGAACTACGAGCAGTACTTC
13,.,few,TRBV19,TRBJ2-1,CASSMFHSNEQFF,TGTGCCAGTAGTATGTTCCACTCTAATGAGCAGTTCTTC
15,.,.,TRBV5-6,TRBJ2-5,CASSLYHRGRETQYF,TGTGCCAGCAGCTTGTATCATCGGGGTCGGGAGACCCAGTACTTC
16,.,.,TRBV6-5,TRBJ1-6,CASSYSRQGWLSPLHF,TGTGCCAGCAGTTACTCCAGGCAGGGTTGGTTATCACCCCTCCACTTT
18,TRBD2,.,TRBV18,TRBJ2-3,CASSPRVLAGAVGDTQYF,TGTGCCAGCTCACCGAGGGTACTAGCGGGAGCTGTCGGAGATACGCAGTATTTT
13,.,.,TRBV9,TRBJ2-1,CASSAPVGDEQFF,TGTGCCAGCAGCGCGCCGGTCGGAGATGAGCAGTTCTTC
12,.,.,TRBV7-2,TRBJ1-3,CASSPLVDTIYF,TGTGCCAGCAGCCCACTGGTGGACACCATATATTTT
14,.,once,TRBV28,TRBJ1-2,CASSPPRQGAGYTF,TGTGCCAGCAGTCCTCCGCGGCAGGGCGCTGGCTACACCTTC
16,TRBD1,once,TRBV28,TRBJ1-3,CASSLYQGAPGNTIYF,TGTGCCAGCAGTTTATATCAGGGGGCCCCTGGAAACACCATATATTTT
14,.,few,TRBV2,TRBJ1-4,CASGKGGANEKLFF,TGTGCCAGCGGGAAGGGAGGGGCTAATGAAAAACTGTTTTTT
13,.,.,TRBV3-1/TRBV3-2,TRBJ2-7,CASSQETGSGQYF,TGTGCCAGCAGCCAAGAAACAGGGTCGGGGCAGTACTTC
13,.,few,TRBV5-1,TRBJ1-1,CASSFRGGTEAFF,TGCGCCAGCAGCTTCAGGGGTGGCACTGAAGCTTTCTTT
17,.,.,TRBV7-8,TRBJ1-5,CASSLSGKGGTNQPQHF,TGTGCCAGCAGCTTATCAGGGAAAGGGGGAACCAATCAGCCCCAGCATTTT
13,.,.,TRBV12-5,TRBJ2-2,CASAMGDTGELFF,TGTGCTAGTGCTATGGGCGACACCGGGGAGCTGTTTTTT
13,TRBD1,.,TRBV28,TRBJ1-6,CASRGQGSSPLHF,TGTGCCAGCAGAGGACAGGGTAGTTCACCCCTCCACTTT
16,TRBD1,few,TRBV5-4,TRBJ2-7,CASSLGEGQPFYEQYF,TGTGCCAGCAGCTTGGGTGAGGGACAGCCCTTCTACGAGCAGTACTTC
14,TRBD2,.,TRBV7-2,TRBJ2-5,CASSLASGRETQYF,TGTGCCAGCAGCTTAGCTAGCGGGAGAGAGACCCAGTACTTC
13,.,.,TRBV28,TRBJ1-1,CASSSTPNTEAFF,TGTGCCAGCAGTTCGACACCGAACACTGAAGCTTTCTTT
15,TRBD2,.,TRBV10-1,TRBJ2-2,CASSESLAGAGELFF,TGCGCCAGCAGTGAGTCACTAGCGGGAGCCGGGGAGCTGTTTTTT
16,.,.,TRBV2,TRBJ2-2,CASSDPRVGDTGELFF,TGTGCCAGCAGTGACCCCAGGGTAGGGGACACCGGGGAGCTGTTTTTT
17,TRBD1,.,TRBV3-1/TRBV3-2,TRBJ1-6,CASSSDRGSLDNSPLHF,TGTGCCAGCAGCTCCGACAGGGGGAGTCTCGATAATTCACCCCTCCACTTT
15,TRBD1,.,TRBV27,TRBJ1-1,CASRARQGLNTEAFF,TGTGCCAGCAGGGCAAGACAGGGTCTGAACACTGAAGCTTTCTTT
16,TRBD2,few,TRBV5-1,TRBJ2-7,CASSLASSGTRYEQYF,TGCGCCAGCAGCTTGGCCTCTAGCGGGACTCGCTACGAGCAGTACTTC
17,.,.,TRBV18,TRBJ2-6,CASSPRLGGSGANVLTF,TGTGCCAGCTCACCACGGTTAGGGGGTTCTGGGGCCAACGTCCTGACTTTC
17,TRBD1,.,TRBV5-1,TRBJ1-6,CASSLAGDGTGRSPLHF,TGCGCCAGCAGCTTGGCAGGTGACGGGACAGGGAGGTCACCCCTCCACTTT
17,TRBD2,.,TRBV10-3,TRBJ2-3,CAISESRVAGSTDTQYF,TGTGCCATCAGTGAGTCGAGGGTAGCGGGGAGCACAGATACGCAGTATTTT
16,TRBD2,.,TRBV5-1,TRBJ2-3,CASSSLGLGGTDTQYF,TGCGCCAGCAGCTCGCTGGGACTAGGGGGCACAGATACGCAGTATTTT
14,.,.,TRBV4-3,TRBJ1-2,CASSQGGGGYGYTF,TGCGCCAGCAGCCAAGGGGGGGGAGGTTATGGCTACACCTTC
16,TRBD1,.,TRBV28,TRBJ2-2,CASSLRGQGGTGELFF,TGTGCCAGCAGCCTCCGGGGACAGGGGGGCACCGGGGAGCTGTTTTTT
13,TRBD1,.,TRBV9,TRBJ2-2,CASSSQGAGELFF,TGTGCCAGCAGCTCACAGGGGGCCGGGGAGCTGTTTTTT
15,TRBD2,.,TRBV2,TRBJ2-7,CASSEIGLGRHEQYF,TGTGCCAGCAGTGAAATCGGACTAGGCAGACACGAGCAGTACTTC